A selection of T cell receptor beta chains follows, all from one sample in a study of patients and donors after allogeneic stem cell transplantation. Each CDR3 protein gets one entry after TCRdb re-called the RT-PCR reads with MiXCR. The sample yields roughly 190,000 distinct CDR3 sequences, 41% seen once. Specimen: blood, either unsorted or a sorted T cell fraction (not recorded which). The receptors come from a human donor who was either an allogeneic HSCT recipient or a stem cell or donor lymphocyte infusion donor (not recorded which). It is not recorded whose cells these are; they may come from a transplant donor. CDR3s include the opening cysteine and the closing phenylalanine or tryptophan. Each record gives: D gene, V gene, CDR3 protein. The D gene is left open where the match is weak.

>-|TRBV28
CASRLLPRDGHQPQHF
>-|TRBV5-1
CASSPGTEETIYF
>-|TRBV29-1
CSVVEAPNSPLHF
>TRBD2|TRBV7-9
CASSLTGLAGANEQFF
>-|TRBV10-3
CAISEVTDTQYF
>-|TRBV18
CASSPPATGLNQPQHF
>TRBD1|TRBV7-9
CASSLTGSFGDGYTF
>-|TRBV5-1
CASSVNIAARSTDTQYF
>-|TRBV5-1
CASSAGPSRAFF
>TRBD2|TRBV20-1
CSAPGLANYNEQFF
>-|TRBV6-5
CASSYRGMNQPQHF
>-|TRBV5-1
CASSFSDYGYTF
>-|TRBV7-8
CASSLNGGADTGELFF
>TRBD2|TRBV15
CATSSETSGSYEQFF
>-|TRBV10-2
CASSDGGTDTQYF
>-|TRBV12-3/TRBV12-4
CASSFSTDYQPQHF
>-|TRBV12-3/TRBV12-4
CASRIRDLNYNEQFF